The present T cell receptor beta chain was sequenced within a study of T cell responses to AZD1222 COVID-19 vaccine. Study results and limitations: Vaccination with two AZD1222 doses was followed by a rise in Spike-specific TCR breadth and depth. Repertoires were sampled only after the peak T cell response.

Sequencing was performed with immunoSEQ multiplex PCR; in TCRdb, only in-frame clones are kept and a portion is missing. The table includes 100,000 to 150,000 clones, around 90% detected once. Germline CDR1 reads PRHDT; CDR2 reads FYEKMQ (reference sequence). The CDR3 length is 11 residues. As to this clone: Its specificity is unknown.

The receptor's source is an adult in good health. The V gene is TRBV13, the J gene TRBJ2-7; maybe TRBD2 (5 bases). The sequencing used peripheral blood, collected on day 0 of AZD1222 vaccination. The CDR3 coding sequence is TGTGCTTCCGAGGGCTCCTACGAGCAGTACTTC. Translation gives CASEGSYEQYF.